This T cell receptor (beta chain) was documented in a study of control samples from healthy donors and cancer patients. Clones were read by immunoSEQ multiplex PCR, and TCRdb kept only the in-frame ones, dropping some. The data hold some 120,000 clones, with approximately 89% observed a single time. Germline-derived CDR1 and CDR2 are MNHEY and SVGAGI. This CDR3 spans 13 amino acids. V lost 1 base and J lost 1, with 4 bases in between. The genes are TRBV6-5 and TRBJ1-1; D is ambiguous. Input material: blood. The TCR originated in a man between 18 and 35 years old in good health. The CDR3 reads CASSYLENTEAFF. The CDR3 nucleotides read TGTGCCAGCAGTTACTTGGAGAACACTGAAGCTTTCTTT.